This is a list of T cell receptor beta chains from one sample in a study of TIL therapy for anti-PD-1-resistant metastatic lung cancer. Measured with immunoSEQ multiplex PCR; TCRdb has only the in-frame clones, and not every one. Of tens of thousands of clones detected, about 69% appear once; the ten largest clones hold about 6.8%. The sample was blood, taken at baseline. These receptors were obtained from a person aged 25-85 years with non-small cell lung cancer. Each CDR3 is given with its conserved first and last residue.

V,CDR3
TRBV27,CASSFSSEADTQYF
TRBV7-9,CASSSTYYTEAFF
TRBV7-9,CASSLVSGTDTQYF
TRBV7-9,CASSPVGLVNTEAFF
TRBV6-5,CASTPPGNTEAFF
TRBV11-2,CASSSLGDTQYF
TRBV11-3,CASSKDRGIYGYTF
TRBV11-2,CASSLDNYYNEQFF
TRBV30,CAWGGWAKNIQYF
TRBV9,CASSVLSGSTRDTQYF
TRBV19,CASRGSDSLNYGYTF
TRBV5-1,CASSSLSGSQETQYF
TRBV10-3,CAISTWMWSAGELFF
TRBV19,CASSPTAMNTEAFF
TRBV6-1,CASSELNMAGTEAFF
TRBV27,CASSLKRDSPSFSYEQYF
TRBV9,CASSPRRGQESGANVLTF
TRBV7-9,CASGSLGTYNEQFF
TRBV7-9,CASSPRDSYGYTF
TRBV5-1,CASRGTTYNSPLHF
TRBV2,CASSSQQGELVEAFF
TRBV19,CASSASGGSYNEQFF
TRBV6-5,CASSYSNSNSPLHF
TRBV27,CASSYGWTGAHEQYF
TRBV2,CASSELRQRTSLGYTF
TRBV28,CASSLRRAGTEAFF
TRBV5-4,CASSLVLRGDEQFF
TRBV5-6,CASRRGSYEQYF
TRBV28,CASSLYGQGASYEQYF
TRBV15,CATSREAGYGYTF